The 20 T cell receptor beta chains reported below all come from one sample, sequenced in a study of long-term antiretroviral therapy in people with HIV. The assay, immunoSEQ v3.0, was run at survey level. The assay was immunoSEQ multiplex PCR, and TCRdb's table has in-frame clones only and misses some. The table has 25,000 to 35,000 clones, approximately 90% seen once. The material sequenced was unsorted PBMCs, taken 3.1 years after starting antiretroviral therapy. These receptors all stem from a man between 18 and 29 years old with HIV.

V is TRBV18 and J is TRBJ2-7; D gene unclear. CDR1 and CDR2 (germline): KGHSH, LQKENI. There are 13 residues in the CDR3. Trimming stripped 4 bases from V and 1 base from J, with 8 bases between. The CDR3 loop is CASSRKQSYEQYF. CDR3 nucleotide sequence: TGTGCCAGCTCACGAAAACAGTCCTACGAGCAGTACTTC.

The chain has TRBV9 and TRBJ2-3, with TRBD2 matching 9 bases. The J segment lost 3 bases and the V segment lost 0 bases, leaving 11 bases of the junction unmatched. The germline V gene encodes CDR1 SGDLS and CDR2 YYNGEE. This CDR3 has 18 residues. The CDR3 region is CASSVGGSGRLGTDTQYF. The CDR3 bases are TGTGCCAGCAGCGTAGGTGGTAGCGGGAGACTTGGGACAGATACGCAGTATTTT.

The chain couples TRBV18 to TRBJ1-1; maybe TRBD1 (5 bases). Germline V gene sequence: CDR1 KGHSH, CDR2 LQKENI. Trimming shortened V by 3 bases and J by 4 bases, and 18 bases separated the two germline ends. This CDR3 comprises 16 residues. Written as DNA, the CDR3 is TGTGCCAGCTCACCTAACCCAGGGCACGTGAGCACTGAAGCTTTCTTT. It encodes CASSPNPGHVSTEAFF.

The chain has TRBV19 and TRBJ1-1; no definite D call. V lost 3 bases, J lost 4 bases, and 9 bases lay in between. Per the germline V gene, CDR1 is LNHDA and CDR2 is SQIVND (reference sequence). The CDR3 covers 13 residues. CDR3 residues: CASSIMKGTEAFF. Written as DNA, the CDR3 is TGTGCCAGTAGTATTATGAAGGGCACTGAAGCTTTCTTT.

The CDR3 spells CASSLEVGANTEAFF. DNA for the CDR3: TGTGCCAGCAGCTTAGAGGTAGGGGCGAACACTGAAGCTTTCTTT. This chain links TRBV11-2 with TRBJ1-1; the D gene is possibly TRBD1 (5 bases). This CDR3 has 15 amino acids. In germline, CDR1 is SGHAT, CDR2 FQNNGV. V lost 0 bases and J 1 base, leaving 9 bases between the germline ends.

The table lists this clone with a count of one. This chain connects TRBV7-8 to TRBJ1-4; 7 nucleotides agree with TRBD1. This CDR3 region has 16 residues. Per germline, CDR1 SGHVS and CDR2 FQNEAQ. V gave up 4 bases and J gave up 0 bases; unmatched junction bases: 5. The CDR3 spells CASSSPGGATNEKLFF. CDR3 bases: TGTGCCAGCAGCTCTCCAGGGGGGGCAACTAATGAAAAACTGTTTTTT. The full variable domain, with the rest looked up from reference TRBV7-8 and TRBJ1-4, is GAGVSQSPRYKVAKRGQDVALRCDPISGHVSLFWYQQALGQGPEFLTYFQNEAQLDKSGLPSDRFFAERPEGSVSTLKIQRTQQEDSAVYLCASSSPGGATNEKLFFGSGTQLSVL.

V and J are TRBV6-5 and TRBJ1-6; D not resolved. Germline CDR1 reads MNHEY; CDR2 reads SVGAGI. The CDR3 is made up of 14 amino acids. The V and J ends lost 8 bases and 3 bases respectively, with 11 bases between them. The CDR3, as DNA: TGTGCCAGCCAAAACCACCTCTATAATTCACCCCTCCACTTT. Encoded protein: CASQNHLYNSPLHF.

The CDR3 here is CASSSAVAGLSPYEQYF. CDR3 nucleotide sequence: TGTGCCAGCAGCTCCGCGGTAGCGGGGCTTAGCCCCTACGAGCAGTACTTC. V is TRBV11-2 and J is TRBJ2-7, with 8 nucleotides matching TRBD2. The CDR3 has 17 residues. Germline CDR1 and CDR2: SGHAT and FQNNGV. The V segment lost 4 bases and the J segment 2 bases; nucleotides outside the gene matches: 13.

This clone was found a few times. CDR3 sequence: CASSTKEGAGGELFF. DNA of the CDR3: TGTGCCAGCAGCACCAAGGAGGGGGCCGGCGGGGAGCTGTTTTTT. This chain links TRBV9 with TRBJ2-2; tentatively, D is TRBD1 (7 bases). From germline, CDR1 is SGDLS and CDR2 YYNGEE. This CDR3 is 15 amino acids long. V was trimmed by 4 bases and J by 7 bases, leaving 17 bases between them.

The chain joins TRBV27 to TRBJ1-5, with a tentative D call TRBD1 (6 bases). The germline V gene encodes CDR1 MNHEY and CDR2 SMNVEV (reference sequence). The CDR3 has 17 residues. V lost 6 bases to trimming and J lost 0 bases, with 18 bases between them. The CDR3 DNA follows: TGTGCCAGCAGCCTCCGGGACACGGATTCTAGCAATCAGCCCCAGCATTTT. Translated: CASSLRDTDSSNQPQHF.

This chain uses TRBV19 with TRBJ1-6; D perhaps matches TRBD1 (5 bases). From germline, CDR1 is LNHDA and CDR2 SQIVND (reference sequence). The ends were cut back, 8 bases at V and 7 bases at J, with 15 bases in the middle. The CDR3 extends over 14 amino acids. This CDR3 is CASHSGTNNSPLHF. CDR3 bases: TGTGCCAGTCACTCCGGGACGAACAATTCACCCCTCCACTTT.

This chain joins TRBV18 and TRBJ1-2, with TRBD1 matching 11 bases. The V segment lost 4 bases and the J segment 7 bases; nucleotides outside the gene matches: 8. Per the germline V gene, CDR1 is KGHSH and CDR2 is LQKENI. The length of the CDR3 is 15 residues. The CDR3 DNA reads TGTGCCAGCTCACTTAAGGACAGGGGGCGCGTTGGCTACACCTTC. The encoded protein is CASSLKDRGRVGYTF.

The chain links TRBV30 to TRBJ2-2; D possibly corresponds to TRBD1 (6 bases). CDR3 size: 13 residues. V shed 1 base and J shed 5 bases, with 8 bases lying between them. CDR1 GTSNPN and CDR2 SVGIG come from the germline V gene (reference sequence). This chain's CDR3 is CAWSGQGTGELFF. CDR3 DNA sequence: TGTGCCTGGAGTGGTCAGGGGACCGGGGAGCTGTTTTTT.

This clone came up a few times. The gene calls are TRBV5-5 and TRBJ1-2; D is perhaps TRBD1 (5 bases). Trimming left V 5 bases short and J 2 bases short, with 10 bases between. CDR1 is SGHKS, CDR2 YYEKEE, per germline (reference sequence). The CDR3 sequence is 13 residues long. In nucleotides, the CDR3 is TGTGCCAGCAGGGGGGACCTGAACTATGGCTACACCTTC. This gives the protein CASRGDLNYGYTF.

The chain has TRBV20-1 and TRBJ1-2; no clear D. The germline gives CDR1 DFQATT, CDR2 SNEGSKA (reference sequence). The CDR3 extends over 10 amino acids. V was trimmed by 3 bases and J by 7 bases, leaving 6 bases between them. CDR3 sequence (DNA): TGCAGTGCTAGTGGGTTTGGCTACACCTTC. It codes for CSASGFGYTF.

This chain uses TRBV4-2 with TRBJ2-7; 9 bases fit TRBD1. Trimming took 3 bases from V and 3 from J; bases not matched to a gene: 3. The CDR3 extends over 14 amino acids. CDR1 LGHNA and CDR2 YNFKEQ come from the germline V gene. DNA for the CDR3: TGTGCCAGCAGCCAGCCGGGACAGGGCTACGAGCAGTACTTC. This sequence encodes CASSQPGQGYEQYF.

In DNA form, the CDR3 reads TGTGCCAGCAGCTTGGAAGGGGTTAGCAATCAGCCCCAGCATTTT. Residues: CASSLEGVSNQPQHF. The genes are TRBV5-5 and TRBJ1-5; tentatively, D is TRBD1 (5 bases). Trimming shortened V by 0 bases and J by 0 bases, and 7 bases separated the two germline ends. This CDR3 has 15 residues. Germline values: CDR1 SGHKS, CDR2 YYEKEE (reference sequence).

The gene calls are TRBV27 and TRBJ2-2; D is perhaps TRBD1 (5 bases). The germline V gene encodes CDR1 MNHEY and CDR2 SMNVEV (reference sequence). CDR3 size: 14 residues. V lost 6 bases and J 5 bases, leaving 13 bases between the germline ends. The CDR3 coding sequence is TGTGCCAGCAGAGTCAGACAGAATACCGGGGAGCTGTTTTTT. It specifies CASRVRQNTGELFF.

This chain joins TRBV20-1 and TRBJ2-1; D may correspond to TRBD1 or TRBD2 (6 bases each). In germline, CDR1 is DFQATT, CDR2 SNEGSKA (reference sequence). The CDR3 runs to 10 residues. V dropped 7 bases and J dropped 12 bases, with 13 bases sitting between them. The CDR3 DNA reads TGCAGTGTACCCGGGGGCGTGCAGTTCTTC. It is translated as CSVPGGVQFF.

The chain combines TRBV7-2 with TRBJ2-7; a weak D match, TRBD1 (6 bases). The CDR3 consists of 14 residues. Per germline, CDR1 SGHTA and CDR2 FQGNSA. Trimming removed 5 bases at V and 1 base at J, with 12 bases between. CDR3 sequence reads: CASSLQGGSYEQYF. CDR3 nucleotides: TGTGCCAGCAGCCTACAGGGTGGGTCCTACGAGCAGTACTTC.